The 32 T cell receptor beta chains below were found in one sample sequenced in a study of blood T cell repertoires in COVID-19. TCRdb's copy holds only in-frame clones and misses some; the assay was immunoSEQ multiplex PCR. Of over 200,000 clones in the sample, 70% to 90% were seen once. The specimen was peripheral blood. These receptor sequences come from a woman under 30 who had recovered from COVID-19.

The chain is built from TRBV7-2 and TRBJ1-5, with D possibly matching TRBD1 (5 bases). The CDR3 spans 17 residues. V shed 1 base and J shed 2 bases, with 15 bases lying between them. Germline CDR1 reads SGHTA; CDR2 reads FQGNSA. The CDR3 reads CASSLELVGVGNQPQHF. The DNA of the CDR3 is TGTGCCAGCAGCTTAGAATTAGTAGGGGTGGGCAATCAGCCCCAGCATTTT.

The CDR3 is CASSLQGFRNQPQHF. The DNA of the CDR3 is TGTGCCAGCAGTTTACAGGGATTCCGGAATCAGCCCCAGCATTTT. The chain has TRBV27 and TRBJ1-5, with D perhaps matching TRBD1 (5 bases). CDR1 and CDR2 from the germline V gene are MNHEY and SMNVEV (reference sequence). The CDR3 extends over 15 amino acids. The ends were cut back, 2 bases at V and 4 bases at J, with 12 bases in the middle.

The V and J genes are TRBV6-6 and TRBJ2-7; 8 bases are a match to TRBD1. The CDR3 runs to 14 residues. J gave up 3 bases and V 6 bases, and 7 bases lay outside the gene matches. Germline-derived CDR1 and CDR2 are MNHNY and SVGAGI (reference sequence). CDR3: CASRSTGVSYEQYF. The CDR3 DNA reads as TGTGCCAGCAGGTCGACAGGGGTGAGCTACGAGCAGTACTTC.

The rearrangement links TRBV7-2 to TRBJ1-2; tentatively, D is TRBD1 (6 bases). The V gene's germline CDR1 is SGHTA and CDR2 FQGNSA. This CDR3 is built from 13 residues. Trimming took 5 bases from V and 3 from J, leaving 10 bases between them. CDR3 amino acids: CASSRSGDYGYTF. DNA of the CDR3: TGTGCCAGCAGCAGATCAGGGGACTATGGCTACACCTTC.

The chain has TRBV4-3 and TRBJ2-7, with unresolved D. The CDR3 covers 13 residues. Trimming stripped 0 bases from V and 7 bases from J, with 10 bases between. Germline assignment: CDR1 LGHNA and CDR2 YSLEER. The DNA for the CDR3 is TGCGCCAGCAGCCAAGATTCCGGTTGGGAGCAGTACTTC. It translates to CASSQDSGWEQYF.

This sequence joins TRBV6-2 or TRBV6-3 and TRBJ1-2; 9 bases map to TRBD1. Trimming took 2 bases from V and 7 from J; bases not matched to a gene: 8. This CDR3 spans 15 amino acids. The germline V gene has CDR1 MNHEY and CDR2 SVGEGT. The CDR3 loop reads CASSYGQPGQGGYTF. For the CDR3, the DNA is TGTGCCAGCAGTTACGGGCAACCGGGACAGGGTGGCTACACCTTC.

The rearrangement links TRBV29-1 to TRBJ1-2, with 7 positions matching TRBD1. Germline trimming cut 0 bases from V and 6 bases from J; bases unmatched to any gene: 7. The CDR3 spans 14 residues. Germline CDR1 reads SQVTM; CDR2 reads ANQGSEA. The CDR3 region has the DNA TGCAGCGTTGAAGATCGGAGACAGGGCCATGGCTACACCTTC. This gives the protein CSVEDRRQGHGYTF.

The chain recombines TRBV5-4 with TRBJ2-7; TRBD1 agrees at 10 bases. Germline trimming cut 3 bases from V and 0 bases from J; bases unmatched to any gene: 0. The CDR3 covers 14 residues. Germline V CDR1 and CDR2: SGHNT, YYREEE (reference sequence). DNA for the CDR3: TGTGCCAGCAGCTGGACAGGGGGCTCCTACGAGCAGTACTTC. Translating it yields CASSWTGGSYEQYF.

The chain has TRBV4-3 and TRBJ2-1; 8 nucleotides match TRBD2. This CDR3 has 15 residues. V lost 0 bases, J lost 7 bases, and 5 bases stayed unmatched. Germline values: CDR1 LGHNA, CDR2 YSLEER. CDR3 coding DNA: TGCGCCAGCAGCCAAGATCAGTCTAGCGGGAATGAGCAGTTCTTC. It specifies CASSQDQSSGNEQFF.

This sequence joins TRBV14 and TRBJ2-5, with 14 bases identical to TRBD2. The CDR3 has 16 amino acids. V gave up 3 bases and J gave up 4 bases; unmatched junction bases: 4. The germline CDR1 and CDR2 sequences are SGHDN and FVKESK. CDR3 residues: CASSHQGLAGVETQYF. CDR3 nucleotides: TGTGCCAGCAGCCATCAGGGACTAGCGGGAGTAGAGACCCAGTACTTC.

The CDR3 nucleotides are TGTGCCAGCAGTTCGGGGGGCTACACCTTC. Translating gives CASSSGGYTF. This chain connects TRBV12-3 or TRBV12-4 to TRBJ1-2, with D unclear. This CDR3 contains 10 residues. Trimming removed 4 bases from V and 8 bases from J, with 5 bases in between.

The CDR3 nucleotides read TGTGCCAGTAGTCCCCGCGGGACAGGGGCTTTGAACACTGAAGCTTTCTTT. Translated: CASSPRGTGALNTEAFF. The chain combines TRBV19 with TRBJ1-1, with 10 bases matching TRBD1. CDR3 length: 17 residues. J gave up 0 bases and V 5 bases, and 9 bases lay outside the gene matches. In germline, CDR1 is LNHDA, CDR2 SQIVND (reference sequence).

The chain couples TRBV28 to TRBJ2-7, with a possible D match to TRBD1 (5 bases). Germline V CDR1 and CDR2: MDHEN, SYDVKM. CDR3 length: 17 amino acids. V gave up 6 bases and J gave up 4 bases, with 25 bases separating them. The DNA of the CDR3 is TGTGCCAGCAGGCAAGCCTACCTCGAAAGGGGAATTTACGAGCAGTACTTC. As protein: CASRQAYLERGIYEQYF.

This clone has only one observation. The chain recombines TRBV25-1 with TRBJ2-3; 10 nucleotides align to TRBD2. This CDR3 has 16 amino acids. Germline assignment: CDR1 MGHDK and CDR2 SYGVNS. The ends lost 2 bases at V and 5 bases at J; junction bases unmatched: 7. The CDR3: CASSESLAGAGDTQYF. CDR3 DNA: TGTGCCAGCAGTGAAAGTCTAGCGGGAGCGGGAGATACGCAGTATTTT.

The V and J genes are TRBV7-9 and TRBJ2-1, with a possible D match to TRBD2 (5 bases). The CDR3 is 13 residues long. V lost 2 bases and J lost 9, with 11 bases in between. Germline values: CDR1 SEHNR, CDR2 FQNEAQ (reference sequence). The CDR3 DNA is TGTGCCAGCAGCTTACCCGGGGATTCTGAGCAGTTCTTC. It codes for CASSLPGDSEQFF. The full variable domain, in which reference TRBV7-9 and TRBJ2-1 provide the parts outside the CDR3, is DTGVSQNPRHKITKRGQNVTFRCDPISEHNRLYWYRQTLGQGPEFLTYFQNEAQLEKSRLLSDRFSAERPKGSFSTLEIQRTEQGDSAMYLCASSLPGDSEQFFGPGTRLTVL.

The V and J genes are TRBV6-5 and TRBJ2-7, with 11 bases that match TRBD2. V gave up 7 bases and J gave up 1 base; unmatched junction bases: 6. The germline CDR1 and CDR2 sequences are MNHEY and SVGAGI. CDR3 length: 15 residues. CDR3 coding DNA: TGTGCCAGCACCACGGGACTAGCGGATTCCTACGAGCAGTACTTC. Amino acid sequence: CASTTGLADSYEQYF.

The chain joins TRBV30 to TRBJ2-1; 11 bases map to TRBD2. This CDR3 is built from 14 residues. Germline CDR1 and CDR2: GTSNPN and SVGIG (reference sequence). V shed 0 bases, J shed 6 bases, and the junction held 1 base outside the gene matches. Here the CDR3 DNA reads TGTGCCTGGAGTGTGGGACTAGCGGTCAATGAGCAGTTCTTC. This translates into CAWSVGLAVNEQFF.

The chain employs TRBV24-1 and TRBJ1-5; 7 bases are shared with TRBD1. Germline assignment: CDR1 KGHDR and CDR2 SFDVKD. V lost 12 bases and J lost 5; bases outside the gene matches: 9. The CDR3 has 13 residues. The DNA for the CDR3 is TGTGCCGTATCAGCCGGGACAGATCAGCCCCAGCATTTT. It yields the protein CAVSAGTDQPQHF.

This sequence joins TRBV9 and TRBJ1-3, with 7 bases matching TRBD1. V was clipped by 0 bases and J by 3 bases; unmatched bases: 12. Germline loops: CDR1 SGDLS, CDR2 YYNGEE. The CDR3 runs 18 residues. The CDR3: CASSVVDGGGVYGNTIYF. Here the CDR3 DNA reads TGTGCCAGCAGCGTAGTAGATGGAGGGGGCGTTTATGGAAACACCATATATTTT.

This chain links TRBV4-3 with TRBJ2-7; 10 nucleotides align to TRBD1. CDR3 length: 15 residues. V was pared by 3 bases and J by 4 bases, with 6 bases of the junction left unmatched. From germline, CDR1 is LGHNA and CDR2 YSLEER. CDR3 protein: CASSHGRQGAYEQYF. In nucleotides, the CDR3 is TGCGCCAGCAGCCATGGGCGACAGGGGGCATACGAGCAGTACTTC.

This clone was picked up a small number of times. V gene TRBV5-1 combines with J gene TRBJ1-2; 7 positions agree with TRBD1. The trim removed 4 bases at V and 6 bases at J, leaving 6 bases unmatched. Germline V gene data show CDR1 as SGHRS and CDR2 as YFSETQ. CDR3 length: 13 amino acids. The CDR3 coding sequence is TGCGCCAGCAGCATAGAGACAGGGAATGGCTACACCTTC. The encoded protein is CASSIETGNGYTF.

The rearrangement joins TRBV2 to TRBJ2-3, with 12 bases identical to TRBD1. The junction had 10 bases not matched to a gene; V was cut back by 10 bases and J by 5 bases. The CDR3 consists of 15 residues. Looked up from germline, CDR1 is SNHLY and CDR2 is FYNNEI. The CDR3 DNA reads TGTGCCACGCGATACGGGACAGGGGGCGTAGATACGCAGTATTTT. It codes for CATRYGTGGVDTQYF.

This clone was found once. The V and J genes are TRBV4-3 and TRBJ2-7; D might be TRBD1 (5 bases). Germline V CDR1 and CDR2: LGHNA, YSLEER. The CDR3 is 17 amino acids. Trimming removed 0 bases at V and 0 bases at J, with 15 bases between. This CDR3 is CASSQDRGMGSSYEQYF. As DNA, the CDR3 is TGCGCCAGCAGCCAAGATAGGGGTATGGGAAGCTCCTACGAGCAGTACTTC.

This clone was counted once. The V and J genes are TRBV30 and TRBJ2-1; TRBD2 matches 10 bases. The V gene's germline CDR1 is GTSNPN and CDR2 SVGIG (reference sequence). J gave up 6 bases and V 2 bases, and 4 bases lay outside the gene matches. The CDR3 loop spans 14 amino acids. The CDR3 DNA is TGTGCCTGGAGTTTACTAGCGGGGCCCAATGAGCAGTTCTTC. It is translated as CAWSLLAGPNEQFF. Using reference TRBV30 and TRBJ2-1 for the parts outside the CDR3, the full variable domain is SQTIHQWPATLVQPVGSPLSLECTVEGTSNPNLYWYRQAAGRGLQLLFYSVGIGQISSEVPQNLSASRPQDRQFILSSKKLLLSDSGFYLCAWSLLAGPNEQFFGPGTRLTVL.

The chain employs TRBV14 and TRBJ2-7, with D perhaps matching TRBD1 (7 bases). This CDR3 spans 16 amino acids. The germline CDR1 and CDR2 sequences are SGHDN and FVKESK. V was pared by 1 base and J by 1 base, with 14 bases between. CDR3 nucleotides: TGTGCCAGCAGCCAAGTTTTCCAGGGGGGATCCTACGAGCAGTACTTC. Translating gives CASSQVFQGGSYEQYF.

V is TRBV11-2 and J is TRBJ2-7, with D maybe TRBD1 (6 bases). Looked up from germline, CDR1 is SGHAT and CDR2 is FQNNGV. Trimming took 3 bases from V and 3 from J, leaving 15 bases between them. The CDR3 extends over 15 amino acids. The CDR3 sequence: CASSLEATGVYEQYF. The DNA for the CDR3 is TGTGCCAGCAGCTTGGAAGCGACAGGTGTCTACGAGCAGTACTTC.

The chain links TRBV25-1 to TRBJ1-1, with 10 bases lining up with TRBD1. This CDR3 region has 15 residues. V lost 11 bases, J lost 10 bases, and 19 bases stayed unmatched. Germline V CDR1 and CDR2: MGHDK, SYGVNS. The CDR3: CASYQSRDRGSVAFF. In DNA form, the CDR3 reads TGTGCCTCATACCAGTCCCGGGACAGGGGATCGGTAGCTTTCTTT.

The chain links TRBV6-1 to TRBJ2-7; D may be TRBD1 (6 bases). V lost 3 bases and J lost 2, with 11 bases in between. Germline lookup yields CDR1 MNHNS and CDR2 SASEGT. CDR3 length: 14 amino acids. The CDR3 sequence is CASSDLNRAYEQYF. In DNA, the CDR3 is TGTGCCAGCAGTGACCTCAACAGGGCCTACGAGCAGTACTTC.

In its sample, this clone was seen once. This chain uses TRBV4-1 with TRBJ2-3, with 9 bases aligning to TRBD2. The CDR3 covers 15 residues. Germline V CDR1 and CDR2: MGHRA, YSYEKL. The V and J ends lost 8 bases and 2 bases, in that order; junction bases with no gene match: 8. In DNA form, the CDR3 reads TGCGCCAGCCAACTACTAGCGGGCCCCACAGATACGCAGTATTTT. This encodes CASQLLAGPTDTQYF.

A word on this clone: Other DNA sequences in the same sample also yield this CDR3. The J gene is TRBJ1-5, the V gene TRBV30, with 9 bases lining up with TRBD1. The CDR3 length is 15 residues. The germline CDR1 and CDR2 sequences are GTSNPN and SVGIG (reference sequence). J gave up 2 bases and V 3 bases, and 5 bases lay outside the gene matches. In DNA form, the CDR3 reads TGTGCCTGGAGCCTGGGACAGGGAGGCAATCAGCCCCAGCATTTT. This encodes CAWSLGQGGNQPQHF. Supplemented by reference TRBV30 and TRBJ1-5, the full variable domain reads SQTIHQWPATLVQPVGSPLSLECTVEGTSNPNLYWYRQAAGRGLQLLFYSVGIGQISSEVPQNLSASRPQDRQFILSSKKLLLSDSGFYLCAWSLGQGGNQPQHFGDGTRLSIL.

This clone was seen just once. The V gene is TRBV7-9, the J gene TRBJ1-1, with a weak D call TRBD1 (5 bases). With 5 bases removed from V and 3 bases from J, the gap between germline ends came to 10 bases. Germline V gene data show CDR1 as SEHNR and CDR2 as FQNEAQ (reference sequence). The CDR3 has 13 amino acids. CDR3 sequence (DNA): TGTGCCAGCAGCCCCCCAGGGTACACTGAAGCTTTCTTT. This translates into CASSPPGYTEAFF.

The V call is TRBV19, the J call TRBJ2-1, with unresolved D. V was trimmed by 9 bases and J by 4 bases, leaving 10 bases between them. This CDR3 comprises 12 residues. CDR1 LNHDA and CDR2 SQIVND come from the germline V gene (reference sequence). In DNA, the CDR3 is TGTGCCAGCAGCGCTACATACAATGAGCAGTTCTTC. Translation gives CASSATYNEQFF.